This T cell receptor (beta chain) was captured by sequencing in a study of blood T cell repertoires in COVID-19. Study summary: The United States, Italy and Spain were the sources of the acute and convalescent COVID-19 samples. Sample material is recorded as cDNA or gDNA derived from T cells, B-cell-depleted T cells, or PBMCs.

The authors' processing: Amplification of reference gene primers provided the estimated nucleated cell counts. Produced via immunoSEQ multiplex PCR; TCRdb's table is partial and in-frame only. V, J and clone size are taken as reported in that table, and D and trimming were inferred from the DNA itself. The sample holds 55,000 to 70,000 clones, about 87% seen once. The CDR3 is 13 residues long. The V end was cut by 5 bases, the J end by 4 bases, with 11 bases between. Germline CDR1 and CDR2: LNHNV and YYDKDF (reference sequence). The rearrangement uses TRBV15 and TRBJ1-2; tentative D call: TRBD1 (6 bases). Sequenced material: peripheral blood. The receptor comes from a man aged 60 to 69 with active or convalescent COVID-19. The CDR3 loop is CATSGQGTYGYTF. CDR3 sequence (DNA): TGTGCCACCAGCGGGCAGGGGACCTATGGCTACACCTTC.